This passage covers 30 T cell receptor beta chains from one sample sequenced in a study of shared clonotypes between healthy human individuals (dated by TCRdb to 2019 to 2021). Libraries were prepared through the immunoSEQ multiplex PCR assay. TCRdb stores this immuneACCESS table with in-frame sequences only. Part of the clones is absent; in the studies checked, under half of the shortfall reflects unresolved V genes, and no reason is known for the rest. This sample comprises 2 million to 3 million clones, roughly 93% of them detected only once. The top ten constitute about 0.39% of the sample. The material sequenced was naive CD4+ T cells from PBMCs. In the paper's terms, the cell subset or site label means: CD45RA+ positively selected. These receptor sequences come from a man between 18 and 35 years old in good health. Some clones in this sample may be carry-over from other donors' samples.

This chain connects TRBV7-2 to TRBJ2-7; D is possibly TRBD1 (5 bases). Germline CDR1 reads SGHTA; CDR2 reads FQGNSA. Trimming cost V 4 bases and J 5 bases, with 12 bases left between them. This CDR3 has 13 amino acids. CDR3 amino acids: CASSSGYRDEQYF. The DNA for the CDR3 is TGTGCCAGCAGCTCAGGGTATCGGGACGAGCAGTACTTC.

The chain employs TRBV30 and TRBJ1-1; 11 bases fit TRBD1. After removal of 7 bases from V and 2 bases from J, the junction contained 9 bases not matched to a gene. Germline loops: CDR1 GTSNPN, CDR2 SVGIG (reference sequence). This CDR3 region has 15 residues. The CDR3 DNA follows: TGTGCCTCCCAGCGGACAGGGGGCCGTAACACTGAAGCTTTCTTT. Translating it yields CASQRTGGRNTEAFF.

The chain carries TRBV4-1 and TRBJ2-7, with TRBD2 identical over 9 bases. V trimming: 2 bases; J trimming: 3 bases; junction bases outside the gene matches: 2. The V gene's germline CDR1 is MGHRA and CDR2 YSYEKL. This CDR3 spans 14 amino acids. In nucleotides, the CDR3 is TGCGCCAGCAGCCAACCGACTAGCGGCTACGAGCAGTACTTC. Protein: CASSQPTSGYEQYF.

V and J are TRBV9 and TRBJ2-2, with a weak D call TRBD1 (7 bases). Trimming shortened V by 4 bases and J by 2 bases, and 21 bases separated the two germline ends. The CDR3 has 18 amino acids. In germline, CDR1 is SGDLS, CDR2 YYNGEE. The CDR3 is CASSSRQGGTENTGELFF. The CDR3 DNA reads TGTGCCAGCAGCTCAAGGCAAGGGGGGACAGAAAACACCGGGGAGCTGTTTTTT.

The DNA of the CDR3 is TGTGCCAGCAGCTTAGAAGGCGCGGATACGCAGTATTTT. Its protein product is CASSLEGADTQYF. The chain is built from TRBV7-9 and TRBJ2-3, with no clear D. Trimming shortened V by 1 base and J by 6 bases, and 8 bases separated the two germline ends. Germline loops: CDR1 SEHNR, CDR2 FQNEAQ (reference sequence). The CDR3 has 13 residues.

The genes are TRBV7-2 and TRBJ2-7; no clear D gene. The CDR3 runs 12 residues. Germline V lookup: CDR1 SGHTA, CDR2 FQGNSA. Trimming removed 6 bases at V and 5 bases at J, with 11 bases between. The DNA for the CDR3 is TGTGCCAGCAGTACTAATCCCCACGAGCAGTACTTC. Residues: CASSTNPHEQYF. Combining the CDR3 with reference TRBV7-2 and TRBJ2-7 gives the whole variable domain GAGVSQSPSNKVTEKGKDVELRCDPISGHTALYWYRQSLGQGLEFLIYFQGNSAPDKSGLPSDRFSAERTGGSVSTLTIQRTQQEDSAVYLCASSTNPHEQYFGPGTRLTVT.

The J gene is TRBJ2-3, the V gene TRBV15, with D possibly TRBD2 on 6 matching bases. Trimming left V 5 bases short and J 3 bases short, with 15 bases between. Germline CDR1 is LNHNV and CDR2 is YYDKDF (reference sequence). This CDR3 has 15 amino acids. The CDR3 sequence: CATSGRVAGTDTQYF. CDR3 nucleotides: TGTGCCACCAGCGGCAGGGTCGCGGGAACAGATACGCAGTATTTT.

V is TRBV7-9 and J is TRBJ2-3; D may be TRBD1 (6 bases). This CDR3 contains 16 residues. Germline-derived CDR1 and CDR2 are SEHNR and FQNEAQ (reference sequence). V lost 4 bases and J lost 5, with 19 bases in between. CDR3 sequence reads: CASSYVIAQGIDTQYF. In DNA, the CDR3 is TGTGCCAGCAGCTATGTTATTGCGCAGGGGATAGATACGCAGTATTTT.

The chain is built from TRBV28 and TRBJ2-7, with unresolved D. The germline V gene encodes CDR1 MDHEN and CDR2 SYDVKM. This CDR3 spans 13 amino acids. V shed 3 bases and J shed 2 bases, with 8 bases lying between them. This CDR3 is CASSLIAPYEQYF. DNA of the CDR3: TGTGCCAGCAGTTTGATAGCCCCCTACGAGCAGTACTTC.

For this clone: Additional DNA sequences in this sample encode the identical CDR3. The CDR3 spells CSARGNTEAFF. CDR3 in DNA: TGCAGCGCGAGGGGGAACACTGAAGCTTTCTTT. V and J are TRBV29-1 and TRBJ1-1; weak D call: TRBD1 (5 bases). This CDR3 spans 11 amino acids. The V gene's germline CDR1 is SQVTM and CDR2 ANQGSEA. Trimming took 7 bases from V and 1 from J, leaving 7 bases between them.

This rearrangement joins TRBV4-1 to TRBJ1-2; 8 bases match TRBD1. Germline-derived CDR1 and CDR2 are MGHRA and YSYEKL. There are 16 residues in the CDR3. Trimming cost V 4 bases and J 7 bases; bases outside gene matches: 14. The CDR3 sequence is CASSPGDATGTGGYTF. DNA of the CDR3: TGCGCCAGCAGCCCCGGAGACGCGACCGGGACAGGTGGCTACACCTTC.

V is TRBV7-9 and J is TRBJ2-7; 11 bases are shared with TRBD2. The germline gives CDR1 SEHNR, CDR2 FQNEAQ (reference sequence). There are 16 residues in the CDR3. With 5 bases clipped from V and 0 bases from J, the junction kept 6 bases outside the gene matches. CDR3 loop: CASSPGLAGISYEQYF. In DNA form, the CDR3 reads TGTGCCAGCAGCCCCGGACTAGCGGGTATCTCCTACGAGCAGTACTTC.

This clone was detected once. The chain employs TRBV6-4 and TRBJ1-2, with D unclear. Germline lookup yields CDR1 MRHNA and CDR2 SNTAGT. The CDR3 runs 12 residues. The ends were cut back, 6 bases at V and 3 bases at J, with 8 bases in the middle. The CDR3 DNA follows: TGTGCCAGCAGAAACGATTACTATGGCTACACCTTC. It specifies CASRNDYYGYTF.

As regards this clone: The sample carries other DNA sequences with the same CDR3. The chain has TRBV5-1 and TRBJ1-4; D gene uncertain. V dropped 0 bases and J dropped 8 bases, with 8 bases sitting between them. This CDR3 is built from 13 residues. Germline V gene lookup returns CDR1 SGHRS and CDR2 YFSETQ. The CDR3, as DNA: TGCGCCAGCAGCTTGGTAGGTGGCGAAAAACTGTTTTTT. It is translated as CASSLVGGEKLFF. Complete variable domain (other parts from reference TRBV5-1 and TRBJ1-4): KAGVTQTPRYLIKTRGQQVTLSCSPISGHRSVSWYQQTPGQGLQFLFEYFSETQRNKGNFPGRFSGRQFSNSRSEMNVSTLELGDSALYLCASSLVGGEKLFFGSGTQLSVL.

V and J are TRBV6-6 and TRBJ2-4; D not certain. In germline, CDR1 is MNHNY, CDR2 SVGAGI (reference sequence). Trimming left V 7 bases short and J 4 bases short, with 17 bases between. The length of the CDR3 is 15 residues. CDR3 bases: TGTGCCAGCACTTCTAATCGGCTCTCAAAAAACATTCAGTACTTC. Translated: CASTSNRLSKNIQYF.

The chain uses TRBV19 and TRBJ1-2, with D possibly TRBD1 on 5 matching bases. V lost 10 bases to trimming and J lost 0 bases, with 18 bases between them. The CDR3 contains 15 residues. CDR1 and CDR2 from the germline V gene are LNHDA and SQIVND (reference sequence). As DNA, the CDR3 is TGTGCCACCCGCCGGGACGGCGGACCTAACTATGGCTACACCTTC. Amino acids: CATRRDGGPNYGYTF.

This sequence joins TRBV10-2 and TRBJ1-1; no clear D gene. Trimming shortened V by 3 bases and J by 5 bases, and 7 bases separated the two germline ends. This CDR3 has 12 amino acids. The germline V gene has CDR1 WSHSY and CDR2 SAAADI. CDR3 residues: CASSDRRTEAFF. CDR3 nucleotide sequence: TGCGCCAGCAGTGATAGGCGTACTGAAGCTTTCTTT.

V is TRBV4-2 and J is TRBJ1-1; a possible D gene is TRBD1 (6 bases). Germline V gene sequence: CDR1 LGHNA, CDR2 YNFKEQ. Trimming removed 0 bases at V and 11 bases at J, with 25 bases between. This CDR3 is built from 17 residues. The CDR3 bases are TGTGCCAGCAGCCAAGATCAGGGGCCACGACGGGGAACTGTGGCTTTCTTT. Its protein is CASSQDQGPRRGTVAFF.

The chain joins TRBV28 to TRBJ1-2; no definite D call. The ends were cut back, 4 bases at V and 6 bases at J, with 12 bases in the middle. The CDR3 runs 13 residues. Germline V lookup: CDR1 MDHEN, CDR2 SYDVKM. This CDR3 is CASSSSRSHGYTF. The CDR3 DNA is TGTGCCAGCAGTTCCTCCAGAAGCCATGGCTACACCTTC.

The chain employs TRBV6-6 and TRBJ2-2, with TRBD2 identical over 8 bases. Germline V lookup: CDR1 MNHNY, CDR2 SVGAGI (reference sequence). V lost 5 bases and J lost 8; bases outside the gene matches: 7. This CDR3 comprises 14 residues. The CDR3 DNA reads as TGTGCCAGCAGTACCGGGACTAGTCTTGGGGAGCTGTTTTTT. Amino acid sequence: CASSTGTSLGELFF.

V is TRBV11-3 and J is TRBJ2-1, with D maybe TRBD2 (6 bases). The germline V and J ends were trimmed by 2 bases and 6 bases, with 8 bases remaining between them. The CDR3 is made up of 13 amino acids. Germline CDR1 and CDR2: SGHNT and YENEEA. CDR3 region: CASSLSSGNEQFF. Written as DNA, the CDR3 is TGTGCCAGCAGCTTAAGTAGCGGCAATGAGCAGTTCTTC.

The chain recombines TRBV5-1 with TRBJ2-7; TRBD1 agrees at 7 bases. Germline trimming cut 1 base from V and 6 bases from J; bases unmatched to any gene: 4. The CDR3 runs to 13 residues. Germline V gene lookup returns CDR1 SGHRS and CDR2 YFSETQ. DNA for the CDR3: TGCGCCAGCAGCTTGTTCTCAGGGGGCGAGCAGTACTTC. Translating it yields CASSLFSGGEQYF.

This chain uses TRBV28 with TRBJ2-2, with D perhaps matching TRBD2 (7 bases). The CDR3 is 17 amino acids. V lost 7 bases and J 3 bases, leaving 21 bases between the germline ends. CDR1 MDHEN and CDR2 SYDVKM come from the germline V gene. As DNA, the CDR3 is TGTGCCAGCATGGGGACTACAGGGACACAGGACACCGGGGAGCTGTTTTTT. Translation gives CASMGTTGTQDTGELFF.

The chain joins TRBV7-3 to TRBJ2-3; D unresolved. V lost 5 bases, J lost 4 bases, and 10 bases lay in between. In germline, CDR1 is SGHTA, CDR2 FQGTGA. The CDR3 is 13 residues long. The CDR3 DNA reads as TGTGCCAGCAGCCAAGATCTAGCAGATACGCAGTATTTT. It encodes CASSQDLADTQYF.

This chain joins TRBV28 and TRBJ1-2; tentative D call: TRBD1 (5 bases). V dropped 3 bases and J dropped 5 bases, with 13 bases sitting between them. This CDR3 is built from 14 residues. The germline CDR1 and CDR2 sequences are MDHEN and SYDVKM. CDR3 region: CASSFGGNEYGYTF. The CDR3 DNA follows: TGTGCCAGCAGTTTCGGGGGAAATGAATATGGCTACACCTTC.

This clone was seen a single time. The genes are TRBV4-1 and TRBJ2-7; 9 bases are shared with TRBD1. Germline V gene lookup returns CDR1 MGHRA and CDR2 YSYEKL. The CDR3 runs 17 residues. J was trimmed by 4 bases and V by 0 bases; bases with no gene match: 10. The CDR3 nucleotides read TGCGCCAGCAGCCAAGATCTCGCCGGGACAGGGCAGTACGAGCAGTACTTC. Translating it yields CASSQDLAGTGQYEQYF.

This chain connects TRBV2 to TRBJ2-7; 14 bases align to TRBD2. The CDR3 extends over 16 amino acids. The V segment lost 10 bases and the J segment 3 bases; nucleotides outside the gene matches: 11. Germline assignment: CDR1 SNHLY and CDR2 FYNNEI. CDR3 sequence reads: CANNRLAGGPGYEQYF. In DNA form, the CDR3 reads TGTGCCAACAACAGACTAGCGGGAGGGCCGGGCTACGAGCAGTACTTC.

This chain uses TRBV19 with TRBJ2-1; D is uncertain. This CDR3 spans 14 amino acids. Trimming removed 5 bases from V and 1 base from J, with 9 bases in between. Looked up from germline, CDR1 is LNHDA and CDR2 is SQIVND (reference sequence). CDR3 DNA: TGTGCCAGTAGTGGCCTGATATCCTACAATGAGCAGTTCTTC. Its protein product is CASSGLISYNEQFF.

The chain joins TRBV6-5 to TRBJ2-7; D is perhaps TRBD2 (5 bases). Germline CDR1 reads MNHEY; CDR2 reads SVGAGI. Between the trimmed V and J ends, which lost 6 bases and 6 bases, there was a span of 18 bases. The CDR3 contains 14 residues. CDR3 nucleotides: TGTGCCAGCAGCCTCCTAGCCCTGGCGGGCGAGCAGTACTTC. It translates to CASSLLALAGEQYF.

The chain is built from TRBV19 and TRBJ2-1, with TRBD2 matching over 15 bases. Germline V gene sequence: CDR1 LNHDA, CDR2 SQIVND (reference sequence). The V gene end was trimmed by 3 bases and the J gene end by 6 bases; junction bases not matched to a gene: 6. The CDR3 runs 17 residues. CDR3 region: CASSMGTSGRQTNEQFF. In nucleotides, the CDR3 is TGTGCCAGTAGTATGGGGACTAGCGGGAGGCAAACCAATGAGCAGTTCTTC.